These 25 T cell receptor beta chains were sequenced from one sample in a study of blood T cell repertoires in COVID-19. Generated by immunoSEQ multiplex PCR, the TCRdb table keeps only in-frame clones and is missing some. The sample holds about 98,000 clones, roughly nine tenths seen once. Specimen: peripheral blood. The source is a man aged 45-60 years with acute or convalescent COVID-19.

A few counts support this clone. The chain carries TRBV27 and TRBJ2-7; 8 nucleotides agree with TRBD2. The CDR3 length is 14 residues. Germline V CDR1 and CDR2: MNHEY, SMNVEV (reference sequence). With V trimmed by 7 bases and J by 5 bases, 10 bases remained unmatched. Written as DNA, the CDR3 is TGTGCCAGCATGTGGAGTAGCGGGATCAACGAGCAGTACTTC. Encoded protein: CASMWSSGINEQYF.

This clone was seen a few times. This rearrangement joins TRBV4-1 to TRBJ2-7; a possible D gene is TRBD1 (6 bases). The CDR3 has 16 residues. Germline CDR1 MGHRA, CDR2 YSYEKL. V was cut by 1 base and J by 6 bases, with 19 bases left in between. CDR3 protein: CASSQGGAGQMREQYF. CDR3 DNA: TGCGCCAGCAGCCAAGGGGGTGCAGGACAGATGCGCGAGCAGTACTTC.

The rearrangement links TRBV7-6 to TRBJ2-5; TRBD2 agrees at 9 bases. The germline gives CDR1 SGHVS, CDR2 FNYEAQ. There are 16 residues in the CDR3. Trimming cost V 5 bases and J 1 base; bases outside gene matches: 8. The CDR3 DNA sequence: TGTGCCAGCAGCATCGCTAGCGGGACGCTCCAAGAGACCCAGTACTTC. Amino acids: CASSIASGTLQETQYF.

V and J are TRBV19 and TRBJ2-5; TRBD2 matches at 9 bases. The CDR3 is 19 amino acids. Germline trimming cut 1 base from V and 2 bases from J; bases unmatched to any gene: 14. CDR1 LNHDA and CDR2 SQIVND come from the germline V gene (reference sequence). CDR3 sequence reads: CASSIGGRGLAGTQETQYF. As DNA, the CDR3 is TGTGCCAGTAGTATAGGGGGTCGGGGGCTAGCGGGGACACAAGAGACCCAGTACTTC. The full variable domain, rest sourced from reference TRBV19 and TRBJ2-5, is DGGITQSPKYLFRKEGQNVTLSCEQNLNHDAMYWYRQDPGQGLRLIYYSQIVNDFQKGDIAEGYSVSREKKESFPLTVTSAQKNPTAFYLCASSIGGRGLAGTQETQYFGPGTRLLVL.

J is TRBJ1-3 and V is TRBV30, with 9 bases that match TRBD1. The CDR3 spans 14 residues. Per the germline V gene, CDR1 is GTSNPN and CDR2 is SVGIG (reference sequence). The J segment lost 4 bases and the V segment lost 2 bases, leaving 3 bases of the junction unmatched. For the CDR3, the DNA is TGTGCCTGGAGTCGAGGGACAGGGGGAAACACCATATATTTT. Translating it yields CAWSRGTGGNTIYF.

The chain links TRBV19 to TRBJ1-2, with 7 bases lining up with TRBD1. This CDR3 is 14 amino acids long. The germline CDR1 and CDR2 sequences are LNHDA and SQIVND (reference sequence). The junction had 6 bases not matched to a gene; V was cut back by 6 bases and J by 2 bases. CDR3: CASSLRTGNYGYTF. CDR3 coding DNA: TGTGCCAGTAGCCTTAGGACAGGCAACTATGGCTACACCTTC.

The chain has TRBV4-2 and TRBJ2-7, with D perhaps TRBD1 (6 bases). The V end lost 4 bases, the J end lost 4 bases, and 17 bases lay between the germline ends. The length of the CDR3 is 15 residues. Germline V CDR1 and CDR2: LGHNA, YNFKEQ. CDR3 in DNA: TGTGCCAGCAGCCTAACAGGGACCACCTCTTACGAGCAGTACTTC. Translating gives CASSLTGTTSYEQYF.

This clone was picked up a small number of times. This chain uses TRBV2 with TRBJ2-3, with TRBD1 matching 8 bases. Trimming cost V 7 bases and J 0 bases; bases outside gene matches: 9. CDR1 and CDR2 (germline): SNHLY, FYNNEI. The CDR3 covers 16 residues. CDR3 loop: CASTPYGDRSTDTQYF. CDR3 DNA: TGTGCCAGCACCCCCTACGGGGACAGGAGCACAGATACGCAGTATTTT.

The gene calls are TRBV2 and TRBJ1-3; perhaps TRBD1 as D (5 bases). CDR1 and CDR2 from the germline V gene are SNHLY and FYNNEI. V was pared by 9 bases and J by 2 bases, with 5 bases between. This CDR3 comprises 11 residues. CDR3 sequence: CARDTGNTIYF. CDR3 DNA sequence: TGTGCCAGGGACACTGGAAACACCATATATTTT.

The chain employs TRBV6-5 and TRBJ2-1, with D perhaps matching TRBD2 (6 bases). The V end lost 4 bases, the J end lost 9 bases, and 10 bases lay between the germline ends. From germline, CDR1 is MNHEY and CDR2 SVGAGI. CDR3 size: 12 residues. In DNA form, the CDR3 reads TGTGCCAGCAGTTCGAAAGCGGGTGAGCAGTTCTTC. It is translated as CASSSKAGEQFF.

The chain combines TRBV6-2 or TRBV6-3 with TRBJ1-2; 7 positions agree with TRBD1. Germline loops: CDR1 MNHEY, CDR2 SVGEGT. V lost 5 bases, J lost 8 bases, and 8 bases stayed unmatched. The CDR3 is made up of 13 amino acids. The CDR3 sequence is CASSARGGLGYTF. Written as DNA, the CDR3 is TGTGCCAGCAGTGCCCGAGGGGGCTTAGGCTACACCTTC.

The chain links TRBV29-1 to TRBJ1-4; 9 positions agree with TRBD1. The germline gives CDR1 SQVTM, CDR2 ANQGSEA. The CDR3 sequence is 15 residues long. V was pared by 0 bases and J by 8 bases, with 7 bases of the junction left unmatched. CDR3 loop: CSVEDGGTGREKLFF. CDR3 in DNA: TGCAGCGTTGAAGATGGCGGGACAGGGAGGGAAAAACTGTTTTTT.

The chain has TRBV4-1 and TRBJ2-3; D is perhaps TRBD2 (6 bases). The V gene's germline CDR1 is MGHRA and CDR2 YSYEKL. Between the trimmed V and J ends, which lost 2 bases and 6 bases, there was a span of 12 bases. The CDR3 contains 14 residues. In nucleotides, the CDR3 is TGCGCCAGCAGCCAACAACGGGAGCTGGATACGCAGTATTTT. Translating it yields CASSQQRELDTQYF.

J is TRBJ2-1 and V is TRBV6-5, with D perhaps TRBD2 (6 bases). This CDR3 has 15 residues. Trimming shortened V by 4 bases and J by 3 bases, and 13 bases separated the two germline ends. CDR1 and CDR2 (germline): MNHEY, SVGAGI. The CDR3 region is CASSSRGEVYNEQFF. The CDR3 nucleotides are TGTGCCAGCAGTTCCCGAGGGGAGGTCTACAATGAGCAGTTCTTC.

The sample holds one count of this clone. The chain carries TRBV15 and TRBJ1-5; D may be TRBD1 (6 bases). The CDR3 is 14 residues long. Germline CDR1 LNHNV, CDR2 YYDKDF (reference sequence). The ends were cut back, 4 bases at V and 4 bases at J, with 11 bases in the middle. The CDR3 sequence: CATSISGQNQPQHF. The CDR3 nucleotides read TGTGCCACCAGCATTTCAGGACAGAATCAGCCCCAGCATTTT.

The chain is built from TRBV25-1 and TRBJ2-7, with D possibly being TRBD1 (5 bases). Germline V CDR1 and CDR2: MGHDK, SYGVNS. The CDR3 sequence is 13 residues long. V gave up 5 bases and J gave up 0 bases, with 8 bases separating them. CDR3 nucleotides: TGTGCCAGCAGTAAAGGGGTCTCCTACGAGCAGTACTTC. Its translation is CASSKGVSYEQYF.

This chain connects TRBV6-6 to TRBJ1-3; 7 nucleotides align to TRBD1. The CDR3 consists of 15 residues. The V gene end was trimmed by 6 bases and the J gene end by 2 bases; junction bases not matched to a gene: 7. Germline CDR1 MNHNY, CDR2 SVGAGI (reference sequence). The CDR3 DNA reads as TGTGCCAGCAGCCAGGGGACAGCGGCTGGAAACACCATATATTTT. Amino acids: CASSQGTAAGNTIYF.

The V gene is TRBV7-6, the J gene TRBJ2-7; TRBD2 aligns across 12 bases. V trimming: 5 bases; J trimming: 3 bases; junction bases outside the gene matches: 5. This CDR3 has 15 residues. Germline CDR1 and CDR2: SGHVS and FNYEAQ. The CDR3 DNA follows: TGTGCCAGCAGCCATGGACTAGCGGGACTCTACGAGCAGTACTTC. The encoded protein is CASSHGLAGLYEQYF.

The rearrangement uses TRBV4-1 and TRBJ2-1, with 9 bases fitting TRBD2. From germline, CDR1 is MGHRA and CDR2 YSYEKL. The CDR3 loop spans 15 amino acids. J gave up 8 bases and V 1 base, and 6 bases lay outside the gene matches. The CDR3 loop is CASSQVAGGLYEQFF. The CDR3 nucleotides read TGCGCCAGCAGCCAAGTGGCGGGAGGGCTATATGAGCAGTTCTTC.

This chain connects TRBV6-5 to TRBJ1-5, with a weak D call TRBD1 (6 bases). The germline gives CDR1 MNHEY, CDR2 SVGAGI. The CDR3 is 15 residues long. V shed 6 bases and J shed 4 bases, with 16 bases lying between them. The CDR3 is CASRRLGGANQPQHF. The DNA of the CDR3 is TGTGCCAGCAGGCGACTCGGGGGGGCGAATCAGCCCCAGCATTTT.

The J gene is TRBJ1-1, the V gene TRBV4-1; perhaps TRBD1 as D (6 bases). CDR1 and CDR2 (germline): MGHRA, YSYEKL. This CDR3 spans 16 amino acids. The V and J ends lost 1 base and 3 bases respectively, with 15 bases between them. CDR3 in amino acids: CASSQAAGTTYTEAFF. The DNA for the CDR3 is TGCGCCAGCAGCCAAGCCGCAGGGACAACCTACACTGAAGCTTTCTTT.

V and J are TRBV10-3 and TRBJ1-1, with D possibly being TRBD1 (5 bases). There are 12 residues in the CDR3. V shed 4 bases and J shed 6 bases, with 9 bases lying between them. The germline V gene has CDR1 ENHRY and CDR2 SYGVKD. Written as DNA, the CDR3 is TGTGCCATCAGTGGGCAGGGCTCTGAAGCTTTCTTT. It codes for CAISGQGSEAFF.

This chain uses TRBV6-2 or TRBV6-3 with TRBJ2-3, with a possible D match to TRBD2 (5 bases). Trimming shortened V by 5 bases and J by 1 base, and 31 bases separated the two germline ends. Germline V gene sequence: CDR1 MNHEY, CDR2 SVGEGT. There are 21 residues in the CDR3. Written as DNA, the CDR3 is TGTGCCAGCAGTACCGAATCAGAGAGGGAGAGGGCCTTGTTTGGCACAGATACGCAGTATTTT. This sequence encodes CASSTESERERALFGTDTQYF.

This clone was detected a few times. V and J are TRBV27 and TRBJ2-1; D possibly corresponds to TRBD2 (6 bases). The V gene lost 4 bases and the J gene lost 10 bases, with 17 bases spanning the gap. Germline V gives CDR1 MNHEY, CDR2 SMNVEV (reference sequence). The CDR3 loop spans 14 amino acids. The CDR3 is CASSSFLGTSEQFF. CDR3 nucleotides: TGTGCCAGCAGTTCCTTCCTTGGGACTTCCGAGCAGTTCTTC.

The chain uses TRBV4-2 and TRBJ2-7; 12 nucleotides agree with TRBD2. The CDR3 is 16 residues long. Germline trimming cut 4 bases from V and 0 bases from J; bases unmatched to any gene: 4. The germline V gene has CDR1 LGHNA and CDR2 YNFKEQ. DNA of the CDR3: TGTGCCAGCAGCCGCGGGACTAGCGGGTTCTCCTACGAGCAGTACTTC. Translation: CASSRGTSGFSYEQYF.